This T cell receptor (beta chain) was recorded in a study of beta chain features in type 1 diabetes. With regard to this clone: Antigen specificity is unknown.

Expressed TCRB transcripts got sequenced, as all isolated RNA was reverse transcribed. Sequenced naive, central memory and regulatory T cell samples produced an average of roughly 3.5 million reads. Clones were read by immunoSEQ multiplex PCR, and TCRdb kept only the in-frame ones, dropping some. The sample lists about 660,000 clones; over 13% were seen once. Germline V gives CDR1 LNHNV, CDR2 YYDKDF (reference sequence). The V and J ends lost 0 bases and 3 bases respectively, with 9 bases between them. There are 14 residues in the CDR3. Overall study findings and caveats: Among all four CD4+ subsets, Type 1 diabetes patients had TCRB CDR3s that were moderately but significantly shorter.

This clonotype originated in a man younger than 35 with type 1 diabetes. Sequencing was carried out using naive CD4+ T cells from blood. The V gene is TRBV15, the J gene TRBJ2-7; D is tentatively TRBD1 or TRBD2 (5 bases each). CDR3 nucleotides: TGTGCCACCAGCAGAGACGGGGCCTACTACGAGCAGTACTTC. As protein: CATSRDGAYYEQYF.